The clone carrying this T cell receptor (beta chain) occurred a few times. Its antigen is unknown. Next came a second PCR, run for about 7 to 12 cycles, which used a sample-barcoded 5' primer along with a J-beta primer mix. TCRdb reanalysed the 5' RACE reads using MiXCR and keeps one entry per CDR3 protein. The repertoire holds around 1.5 million distinct CDR3 sequences, 42% seen once, with 7% to 9.5% in the top ten. This specimen belongs to a study of blood T cells in healthy people across ages. Overall study findings and caveats: It was held that diversity estimates obtained from one million T cells represented underestimates. Naive CD4+ cell counts and diversity both ran higher in long-lived than in aged donors. Older individuals had lower TCR beta diversity per million T cells (the decline was roughly linear).

Caucasian individuals from Russia who were healthy and aged roughly 6 to 90 acted as donors. Germline CDR1 and CDR2: LGHNA and YNFKEQ. This CDR3 contains 17 residues. V dropped 6 bases and J dropped 0; count of bases not matched to a gene: 7. The sample taken for sequencing was blood. This receptor was obtained from a woman in her late teens or twenties in good health. This chain connects TRBV4-2 to TRBJ2-3, with 12 nucleotides matching TRBD2. CDR3 loop: CASRQNLAGGSTDTQYF. The CDR3 DNA is TGTGCCAGCAGACAGAATCTAGCGGGAGGGAGCACAGATACGCAGTATTTT.